The 15 T cell receptor beta chains in this list originate from one sample, sequenced in a study of PD-1 blockade in classical Hodgkin lymphoma. With no exception, relapse followed autologous stem cell transplantation in all patients, and brentuximab vedotin exposure varied. TCRdb keeps only in-frame clones here, not all; method: immunoSEQ multiplex PCR. The data hold some 62,000 clones, with around 89% observed a single time. Here the sequenced sample was peripheral blood mononuclear cells (PBMCs), taken at baseline. These receptors originate from a human donor with classical Hodgkin lymphoma.

This chain joins TRBV5-7 and TRBJ1-1, with D possibly being TRBD1 (5 bases). TRBV5-7 is given ORF status, its function remaining uncertain. The CDR3 covers 15 residues. V lost 5 bases and J 1 base, leaving 15 bases between the germline ends. DNA of the CDR3: TGTGCCAGCAGAACTAGGGGCAGGGCGAACACTGAAGCTTTCTTT. Translation: CASRTRGRANTEAFF.

This chain joins TRBV6-5 and TRBJ2-3; 9 bases match TRBD2. J lost 0 bases, V lost 5 bases, and 3 bases had no gene match. CDR1 is MNHEY and CDR2 is SVGAGI in the germline V gene. The CDR3 extends over 15 amino acids. This CDR3 is CASSQTSGSTDTQYF. In DNA form, the CDR3 reads TGTGCCAGCAGTCAGACTAGCGGTAGCACAGATACGCAGTATTTT.

J is TRBJ2-2 and V is TRBV18; tentatively, D is TRBD2 (6 bases). The CDR3 runs to 16 residues. Trimming left V 6 bases short and J 2 bases short, with 16 bases between. Germline V gene lookup returns CDR1 KGHSH and CDR2 LQKENI. This chain's CDR3 is CASSSRDSGNTGELFF. For the CDR3, the DNA is TGTGCCAGCTCCTCCAGGGACTCAGGAAACACCGGGGAGCTGTTTTTT.

The chain joins TRBV7-2 to TRBJ1-1; D is unresolved. V shed 0 bases and J shed 9 bases, with 14 bases lying between them. Per the germline V gene, CDR1 is SGHTA and CDR2 is FQGNSA. The CDR3 spans 14 residues. CDR3 protein: CASSLATANPKAFF. The CDR3 DNA is TGTGCCAGCAGCTTAGCCACAGCAAATCCCAAAGCTTTCTTT.

V gene TRBV4-2 combines with J gene TRBJ1-1; perhaps TRBD1 as D (5 bases). The germline V gene encodes CDR1 LGHNA and CDR2 YNFKEQ. The CDR3 is 17 amino acids. The V and J ends lost 2 bases and 2 bases respectively, with 18 bases between them. CDR3 bases: TGTGCCAGCAGCCAAACTCCGGGACTTGGTTTTAACACTGAAGCTTTCTTT. Protein sequence: CASSQTPGLGFNTEAFF.

This clone occurred a few times. Other DNA variants within this sample encode the same CDR3. This sequence joins TRBV29-1 and TRBJ2-3; D may match TRBD1 or TRBD2 (7 bases each). The CDR3 is 13 residues long. CDR1 SQVTM and CDR2 ANQGSEA come from the germline V gene. Trimming shortened V by 4 bases and J by 3 bases, and 11 bases separated the two germline ends. This CDR3 reads CSVAQGGTDTQYF. CDR3 DNA sequence: TGCAGCGTTGCCCAGGGGGGGACAGATACGCAGTATTTT.

The CDR3 spells CASSLSGGTQYF. The DNA for the CDR3 is TGTGCCAGCAGCCTTAGCGGGGGTACGCAGTATTTT. V gene TRBV9 combines with J gene TRBJ2-3; 9 bases match TRBD2. The CDR3 is 12 amino acids. The junction had 2 bases not matched to a gene; V was cut back by 4 bases and J by 8 bases. From germline, CDR1 is SGDLS and CDR2 YYNGEE.

This sequence joins TRBV6-5 and TRBJ1-2; 8 positions agree with TRBD1. Trimming removed 2 bases from V and 7 bases from J; junction bases left unmatched: 9. CDR1 and CDR2 from the germline V gene are MNHEY and SVGAGI. This CDR3 has 15 residues. The CDR3 nucleotides are TGTGCCAGCAGTTACGGGACAGGTCCTAAGGGTGGCTACACCTTC. Amino acid sequence: CASSYGTGPKGGYTF.

This chain connects TRBV7-6 to TRBJ2-3, with no clear D. Germline V CDR1 and CDR2: SGHVS, FNYEAQ. The CDR3 extends over 14 amino acids. V was pared by 1 base and J by 3 bases, with 8 bases between. The CDR3 DNA sequence: TGTGCCAGCAGCTTAGGCCCAACTACAGATACGCAGTATTTT. Protein product: CASSLGPTTDTQYF. Full variable domain (remainder filled in from reference TRBV7-6 and TRBJ2-3): GAGVSQSPRYKVTKRGQDVALRCDPISGHVSLYWYRQALGQGPEFLTYFNYEAQQDKSGLPNDRFSAERPEGSISTLTIQRTEQRDSAMYRCASSLGPTTDTQYFGPGTRLTVL.

This clone has only one observation. This sequence joins TRBV7-9 and TRBJ1-6, with 7 bases that match TRBD1. This CDR3 comprises 16 residues. V lost 5 bases to trimming and J lost 6 bases; unmatched junction nucleotides: 10. Germline loops: CDR1 SEHNR, CDR2 FQNEAQ (reference sequence). Here the CDR3 reads CASSLSGQALNSPLHF. The CDR3, as DNA: TGTGCCAGCAGCCTTAGCGGACAGGCGCTTAATTCACCCCTCCACTTT. Based on the CDR3 plus reference TRBV7-9 and TRBJ1-6, the full variable domain is DTGVSQNPRHKITKRGQNVTFRCDPISEHNRLYWYRQTLGQGPEFLTYFQNEAQLEKSRLLSDRFSAERPKGSFSTLEIQRTEQGDSAMYLCASSLSGQALNSPLHFGNGTRLTVT.

This clone was recorded a few times. The chain joins TRBV28 to TRBJ2-3, with D possibly TRBD1 on 6 matching bases. The CDR3 covers 12 residues. The V and J ends lost 6 bases and 5 bases respectively, with 9 bases between them. Germline lookup yields CDR1 MDHEN and CDR2 SYDVKM. This chain's CDR3 is CASSQGGDTQYF. Written as DNA, the CDR3 is TGTGCCAGCAGCCAAGGGGGAGATACGCAGTATTTT.

The rearrangement joins TRBV28 to TRBJ1-2; D possibly corresponds to TRBD1 (6 bases). CDR1 and CDR2 (germline): MDHEN, SYDVKM. CDR3 size: 14 residues. V was pared by 2 bases and J by 5 bases, with 12 bases between. CDR3 nucleotides: TGTGCCAGCAGTTTACAGGGGATTACTTATGGCTACACCTTC. It encodes CASSLQGITYGYTF.

By share, this clone counts as medium-sized (0.01 to 0.1%). The chain combines TRBV7-9 with TRBJ1-1; 8 bases fit TRBD1. J lost 4 bases, V lost 6 bases, and 7 bases had no gene match. The CDR3 totals 14 residues. CDR1 is SEHNR, CDR2 FQNEAQ, per germline (reference sequence). CDR3 residues: CASSQQGAGTEAFF. Here the CDR3 DNA reads TGTGCCAGCAGTCAGCAGGGGGCGGGCACTGAAGCTTTCTTT. Supplemented by reference TRBV7-9 and TRBJ1-1, the full variable domain reads DTGVSQNPRHKITKRGQNVTFRCDPISEHNRLYWYRQTLGQGPEFLTYFQNEAQLEKSRLLSDRFSAERPKGSFSTLEIQRTEQGDSAMYLCASSQQGAGTEAFFGQGTRLTVV.

This clone was seen a few times. The chain couples TRBV4-3 to TRBJ1-6; tentative D call: TRBD1 (5 bases). Trimming cost V 3 bases and J 10 bases, with 7 bases left between them. CDR3 length: 12 amino acids. Germline-derived CDR1 and CDR2 are LGHNA and YSLEER. The CDR3 DNA reads as TGCGCCAGCAGCCATCGGGACTCACCCCTCCACTTT. Translation: CASSHRDSPLHF.

J is TRBJ1-2 and V is TRBV5-6; weak D call: TRBD1 (5 bases). The CDR3 sequence is 14 residues long. V lost 4 bases, J lost 7 bases, and 17 bases lay in between. CDR1 is SGHDT, CDR2 YYEEEE, per germline. The CDR3 here is CASSVRARWGGYTF. The CDR3, as DNA: TGTGCCAGCAGCGTCAGGGCACGATGGGGTGGCTACACCTTC.